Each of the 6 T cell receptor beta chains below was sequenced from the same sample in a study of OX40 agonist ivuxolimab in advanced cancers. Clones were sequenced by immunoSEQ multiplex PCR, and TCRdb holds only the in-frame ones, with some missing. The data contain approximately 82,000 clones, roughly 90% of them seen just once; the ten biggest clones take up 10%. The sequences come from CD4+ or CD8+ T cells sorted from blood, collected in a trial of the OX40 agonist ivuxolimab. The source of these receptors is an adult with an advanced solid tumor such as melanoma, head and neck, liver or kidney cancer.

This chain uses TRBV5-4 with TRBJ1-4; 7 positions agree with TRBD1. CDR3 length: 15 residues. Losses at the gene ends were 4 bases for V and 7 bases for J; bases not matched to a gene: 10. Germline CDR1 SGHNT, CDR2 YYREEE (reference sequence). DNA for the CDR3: TGTGCCAGCAGCCAAGCACAGGGGTTTGGTGAAAAACTGTTTTTT. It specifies CASSQAQGFGEKLFF. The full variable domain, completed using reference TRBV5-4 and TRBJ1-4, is ETGVTQSPTHLIKTRGQQVTLRCSSQSGHNTVSWYQQALGQGPQFIFQYYREEENGRGNFPPRFSGLQFPNYSSELNVNALELDDSALYLCASSQAQGFGEKLFFGSGTQLSVL.

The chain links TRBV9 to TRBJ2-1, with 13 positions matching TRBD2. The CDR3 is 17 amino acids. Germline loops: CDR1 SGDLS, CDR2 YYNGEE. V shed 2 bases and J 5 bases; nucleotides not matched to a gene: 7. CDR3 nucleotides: TGTGCCAGCAGCGTCACCGCGGGACTAGCGGGGAACAATGAGCAGTTCTTC. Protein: CASSVTAGLAGNNEQFF.

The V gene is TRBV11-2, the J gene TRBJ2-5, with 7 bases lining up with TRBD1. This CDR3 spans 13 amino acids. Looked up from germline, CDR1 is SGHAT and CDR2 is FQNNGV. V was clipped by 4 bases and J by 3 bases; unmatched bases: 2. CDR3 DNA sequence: TGTGCCAGCAGCTCCGGACAGGAAGAGACCCAGTACTTC. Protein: CASSSGQEETQYF.

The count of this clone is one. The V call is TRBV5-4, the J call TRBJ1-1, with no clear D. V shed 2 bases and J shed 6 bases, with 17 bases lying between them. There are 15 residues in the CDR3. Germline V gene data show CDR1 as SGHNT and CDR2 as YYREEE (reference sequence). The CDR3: CASSFLDRAGAEAFF. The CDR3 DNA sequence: TGTGCCAGCAGCTTCTTAGATAGAGCCGGCGCTGAAGCTTTCTTT. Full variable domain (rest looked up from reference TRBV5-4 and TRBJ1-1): ETGVTQSPTHLIKTRGQQVTLRCSSQSGHNTVSWYQQALGQGPQFIFQYYREEENGRGNFPPRFSGLQFPNYSSELNVNALELDDSALYLCASSFLDRAGAEAFFGQGTRLTVV.

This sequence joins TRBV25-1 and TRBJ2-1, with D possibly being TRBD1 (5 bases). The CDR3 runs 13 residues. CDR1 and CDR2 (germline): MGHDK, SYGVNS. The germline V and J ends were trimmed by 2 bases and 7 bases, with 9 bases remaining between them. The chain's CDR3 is CASSESRVNEQFF. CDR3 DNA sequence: TGTGCCAGCAGTGAAAGCAGGGTTAATGAGCAGTTCTTC.

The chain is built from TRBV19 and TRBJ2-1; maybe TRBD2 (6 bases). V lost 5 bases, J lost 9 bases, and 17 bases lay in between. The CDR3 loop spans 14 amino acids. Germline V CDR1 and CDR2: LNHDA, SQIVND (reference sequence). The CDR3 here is CASSPQLASGEQFF. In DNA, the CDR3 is TGTGCCAGTAGTCCACAACTAGCCTCGGGTGAGCAGTTCTTC. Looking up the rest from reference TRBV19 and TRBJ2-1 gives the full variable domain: DGGITQSPKYLFRKEGQNVTLSCEQNLNHDAMYWYRQDPGQGLRLIYYSQIVNDFQKGDIAEGYSVSREKKESFPLTVTSAQKNPTAFYLCASSPQLASGEQFFGPGTRLTVL.